The clone carrying this T cell receptor (beta chain) has ten or more counts. Its specificity is unknown. Clinical symptoms, serum thyroxine, TRAb, thyroid ultrasound and orbital computed tomography informed diagnoses. Extraction of PBMCs used 8 to 10 ml of fresh peripheral blood. These data are taken from a study of T cells in Graves' hyperthyroidism and ophthalmopathy. Study-level results: Blood also carried most thyroid clonotypes expanded above 0.001.

This CDR3 spans 16 amino acids. Trimming removed 5 bases from V and 1 base from J, with 15 bases in between. Amplification targeted TCR beta CDR3 regions from RNA transcripts. A first-round RT-PCR of the TCR CDR3 used the HTBI primer set. TCRdb analysed the multiplex PCR reads with MiXCR anew, one entry per CDR3 protein. The data hold roughly 500,000 distinct CDR3 sequences, with roughly a quarter observed a single time. This clonotype originated in a woman aged 30 to 39 with Graves' ophthalmopathy. The genes are TRBV12-3 or TRBV12-4 and TRBJ1-5; D is possibly TRBD1 (5 bases). Sequencing was performed on blood. The CDR3, as DNA: TGTGCCAGCAGTCTCGGGGGGACCGCGAGCAATCAGCCCCAGCATTTT. Translation gives CASSLGGTASNQPQHF.